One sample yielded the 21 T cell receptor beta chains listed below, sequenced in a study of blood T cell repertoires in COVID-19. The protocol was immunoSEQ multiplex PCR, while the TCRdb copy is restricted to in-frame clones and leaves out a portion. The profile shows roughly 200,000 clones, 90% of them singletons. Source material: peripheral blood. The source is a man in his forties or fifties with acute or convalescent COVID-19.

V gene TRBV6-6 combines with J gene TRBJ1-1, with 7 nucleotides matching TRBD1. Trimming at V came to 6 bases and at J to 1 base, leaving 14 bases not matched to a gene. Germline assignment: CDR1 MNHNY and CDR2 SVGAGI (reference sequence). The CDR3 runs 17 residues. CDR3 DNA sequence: TGTGCCAGCAGCCGACGGGGACAGAGCGAGGGGAACACTGAAGCTTTCTTT. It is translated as CASSRRGQSEGNTEAFF.

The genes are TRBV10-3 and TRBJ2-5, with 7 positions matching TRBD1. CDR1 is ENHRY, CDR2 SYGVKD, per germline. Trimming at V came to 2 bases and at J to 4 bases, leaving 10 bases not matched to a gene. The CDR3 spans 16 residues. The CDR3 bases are TGTGCCATCAGTGAGGACAGTCAGGGGGTGAGAGAGACCCAGTACTTC. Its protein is CAISEDSQGVRETQYF.

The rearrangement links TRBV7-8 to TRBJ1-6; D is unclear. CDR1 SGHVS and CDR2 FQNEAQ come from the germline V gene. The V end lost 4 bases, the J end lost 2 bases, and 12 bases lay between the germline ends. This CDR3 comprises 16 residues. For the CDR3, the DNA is TGTGCCAGCAGCTCCCCAAGGAGGGCCTATAATTCACCCCTCCACTTT. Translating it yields CASSSPRRAYNSPLHF.

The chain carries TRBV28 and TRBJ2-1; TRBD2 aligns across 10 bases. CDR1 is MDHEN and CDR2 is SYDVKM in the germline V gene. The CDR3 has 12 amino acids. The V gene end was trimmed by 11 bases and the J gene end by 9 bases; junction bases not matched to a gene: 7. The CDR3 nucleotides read TGTGCCGCCGGGACTAGCGCTGGTGAGCAGTTCTTC. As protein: CAAGTSAGEQFF.

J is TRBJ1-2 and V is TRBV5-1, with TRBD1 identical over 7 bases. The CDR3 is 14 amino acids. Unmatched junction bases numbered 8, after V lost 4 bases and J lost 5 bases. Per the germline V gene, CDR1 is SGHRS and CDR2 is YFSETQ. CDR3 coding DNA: TGCGCCAGCAGCGCTGCCGGGACAGCGTATGGCTACACCTTC. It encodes CASSAAGTAYGYTF. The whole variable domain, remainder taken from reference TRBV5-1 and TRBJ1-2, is KAGVTQTPRYLIKTRGQQVTLSCSPISGHRSVSWYQQTPGQGLQFLFEYFSETQRNKGNFPGRFSGRQFSNSRSEMNVSTLELGDSALYLCASSAAGTAYGYTFGSGTRLTVV.

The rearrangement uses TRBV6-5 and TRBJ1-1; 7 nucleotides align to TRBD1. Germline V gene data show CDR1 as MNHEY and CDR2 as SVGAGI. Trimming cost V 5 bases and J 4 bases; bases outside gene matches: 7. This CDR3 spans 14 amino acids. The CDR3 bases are TGTGCCAGCAGTCACCGACAGGGTGGCACTGAAGCTTTCTTT. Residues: CASSHRQGGTEAFF.

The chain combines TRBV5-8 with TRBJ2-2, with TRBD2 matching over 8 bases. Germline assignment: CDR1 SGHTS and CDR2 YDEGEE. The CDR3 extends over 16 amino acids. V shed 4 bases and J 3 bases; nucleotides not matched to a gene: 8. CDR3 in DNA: TGTGCCAGCAGCCTTGGGTTAGCGGGATACACCGGGGAGCTGTTTTTT. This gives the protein CASSLGLAGYTGELFF.

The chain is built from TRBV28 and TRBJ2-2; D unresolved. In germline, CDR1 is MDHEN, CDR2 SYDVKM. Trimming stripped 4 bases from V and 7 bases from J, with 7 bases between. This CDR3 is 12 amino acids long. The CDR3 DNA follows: TGTGCCAGCAGTTCCCGGGTCGGGGAGCTGTTTTTT. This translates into CASSSRVGELFF. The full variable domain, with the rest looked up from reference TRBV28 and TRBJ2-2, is DVKVTQSSRYLVKRTGEKVFLECVQDMDHENMFWYRQDPGLGLRLIYFSYDVKMKEKGDIPEGYSVSREKKERFSLILESASTNQTSMYLCASSSRVGELFFGEGSRLTVL.

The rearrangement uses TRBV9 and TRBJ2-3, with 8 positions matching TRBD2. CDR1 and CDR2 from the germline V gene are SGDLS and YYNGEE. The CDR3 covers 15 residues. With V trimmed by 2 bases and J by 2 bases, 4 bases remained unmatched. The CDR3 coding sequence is TGTGCCAGCAGCGTGAACGGGAGGGCCACAGATACGCAGTATTTT. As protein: CASSVNGRATDTQYF. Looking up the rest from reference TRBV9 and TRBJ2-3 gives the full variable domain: DSGVTQTPKHLITATGQRVTLRCSPRSGDLSVYWYQQSLDQGLQFLIQYYNGEERAKGNILERFSAQQFPDLHSELNLSSLELGDSALYFCASSVNGRATDTQYFGPGTRLTVL.

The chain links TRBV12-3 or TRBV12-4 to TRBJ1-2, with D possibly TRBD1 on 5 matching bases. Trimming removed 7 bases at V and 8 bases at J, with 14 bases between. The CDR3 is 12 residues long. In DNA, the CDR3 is TGTGCCAGCACCCCGACAGAAGACGGCTACACCTTC. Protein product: CASTPTEDGYTF.

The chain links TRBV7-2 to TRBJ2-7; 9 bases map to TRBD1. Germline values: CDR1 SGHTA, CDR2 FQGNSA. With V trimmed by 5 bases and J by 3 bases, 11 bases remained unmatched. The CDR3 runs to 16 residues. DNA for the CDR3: TGTGCCAGCAGCCTGGCGAGGGGACAGGGTTACTACGAGCAGTACTTC. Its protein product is CASSLARGQGYYEQYF.

CDR3 DNA sequence: TGTGCCAGCAGCCAAGTGCCGGTTGCCCCAGCTGGGCCAACAGGTAATGAAAAACTGTTTTTT. Its protein is CASSQVPVAPAGPTGNEKLFF. The chain joins TRBV3-1 (or the pseudogene TRBV3-2) to TRBJ1-4, with a tentative D call TRBD1 (5 bases). CDR1 and CDR2 (germline): LGHDT, YNNKEL (reference sequence). The CDR3 runs 21 residues. The V gene lost 1 base and the J gene lost 4 bases, with 28 bases spanning the gap.

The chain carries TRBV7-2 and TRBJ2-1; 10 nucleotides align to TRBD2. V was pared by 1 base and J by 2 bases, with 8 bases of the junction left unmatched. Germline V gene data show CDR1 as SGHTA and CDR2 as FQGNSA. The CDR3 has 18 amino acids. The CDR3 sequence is CASSLDPSGGHTYNEQFF. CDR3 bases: TGTGCCAGCAGCTTAGATCCTAGCGGGGGTCACACCTACAATGAGCAGTTCTTC.

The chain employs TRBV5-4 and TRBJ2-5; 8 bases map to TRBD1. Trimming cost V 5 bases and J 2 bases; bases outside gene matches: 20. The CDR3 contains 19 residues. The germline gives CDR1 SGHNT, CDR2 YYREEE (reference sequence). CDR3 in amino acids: CASRQRDRGPDVFQETQYF. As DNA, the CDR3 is TGTGCCAGCAGACAGCGTGACAGGGGCCCCGATGTCTTTCAAGAGACCCAGTACTTC.

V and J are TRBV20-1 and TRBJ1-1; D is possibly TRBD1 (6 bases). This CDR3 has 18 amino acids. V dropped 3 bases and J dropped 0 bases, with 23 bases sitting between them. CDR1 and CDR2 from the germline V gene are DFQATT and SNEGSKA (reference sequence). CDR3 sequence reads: CSASTFVAGALLNTEAFF. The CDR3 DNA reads TGCAGTGCTAGTACCTTCGTGGCAGGGGCACTCTTGAACACTGAAGCTTTCTTT.

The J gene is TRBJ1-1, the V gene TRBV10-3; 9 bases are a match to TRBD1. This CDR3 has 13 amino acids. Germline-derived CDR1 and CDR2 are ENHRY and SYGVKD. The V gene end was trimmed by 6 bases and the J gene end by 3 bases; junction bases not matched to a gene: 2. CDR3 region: CAIRGDRDTEAFF. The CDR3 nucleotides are TGTGCCATCAGGGGGGACAGGGACACTGAAGCTTTCTTT.

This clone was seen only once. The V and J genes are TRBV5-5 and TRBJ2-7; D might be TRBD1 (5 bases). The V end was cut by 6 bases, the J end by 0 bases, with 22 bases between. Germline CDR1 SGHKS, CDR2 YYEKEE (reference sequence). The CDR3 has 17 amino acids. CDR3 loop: CASTPVVWGESSYEQYF. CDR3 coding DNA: TGTGCCAGCACCCCCGTAGTTTGGGGCGAAAGCTCCTACGAGCAGTACTTC.

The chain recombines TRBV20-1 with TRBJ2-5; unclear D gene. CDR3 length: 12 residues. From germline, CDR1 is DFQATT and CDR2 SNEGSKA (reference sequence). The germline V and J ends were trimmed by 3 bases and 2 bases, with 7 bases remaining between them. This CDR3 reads CSASPSQETQYF. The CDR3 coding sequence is TGCAGTGCTAGTCCCAGTCAAGAGACCCAGTACTTC.

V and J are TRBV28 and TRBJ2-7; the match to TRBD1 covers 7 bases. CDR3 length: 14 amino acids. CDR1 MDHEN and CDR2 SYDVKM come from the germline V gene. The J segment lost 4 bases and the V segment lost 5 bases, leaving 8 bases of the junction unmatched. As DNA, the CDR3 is TGTGCCAGCAGTAAGACAGGGTTGAGTTACGAGCAGTACTTC. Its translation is CASSKTGLSYEQYF.

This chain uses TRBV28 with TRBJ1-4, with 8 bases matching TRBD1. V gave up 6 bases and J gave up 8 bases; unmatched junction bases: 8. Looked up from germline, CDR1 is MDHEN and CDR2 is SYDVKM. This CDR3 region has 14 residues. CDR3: CASRGQAAGEKLFF. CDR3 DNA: TGTGCCAGCAGGGGACAGGCGGCGGGCGAAAAACTGTTTTTT.

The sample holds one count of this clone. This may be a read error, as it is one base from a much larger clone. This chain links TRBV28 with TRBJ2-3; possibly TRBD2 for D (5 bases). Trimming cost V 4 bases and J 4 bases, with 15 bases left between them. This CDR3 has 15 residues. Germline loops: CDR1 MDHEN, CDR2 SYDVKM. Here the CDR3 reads CASSWSKLAADTQYF. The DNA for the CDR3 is TGTGCCAGCAGTTGGAGTAAGCTAGCAGCAGATACGCAGTATTTT.